The entry below gives a single T cell receptor (beta chain) sequence along with its context. This clonotype was observed a handful of times. Its target antigen remains unknown. Qualities for individual bases were not recorded, and no much larger clone is one base off. This entry belongs to a study of T cells after yellow fever vaccination (dated 2019 in TCRdb). Concerning the study at large: Libraries from fractions with low cell numbers were prepared with the SMART-Seq v4 Ultra Low Input RNA kit. Blood was collected at multiple timepoints before and after primary and secondary immunization, and bulk PBMC replicates and cell subsets were isolated. To follow T-cell clones before and after both primary and booster YFV17D yellow fever vaccination, bulk TCR alpha and beta repertoires underwent longitudinal sequencing. Two healthy male donors, one aged 18 to 30 and one aged 30 to 40 years, made up the cohort.

CDR1 SGHRS and CDR2 YFSETQ were looked up in the germline V gene. The CDR3 has 16 amino acids, counting the end cysteine and phenylalanine. Of all the DNA, just the CDR3 is kept, 48 bases in frame from base 1. Trimmed from V: 1 base; trimmed from J: 4 bases; junction bases lacking a gene match: 8. The run used an Illumina NovaSeq 6000. Synthesis of TCR cDNA relied on 5'RACE template switching, a step that introduced a universal primer site along with unique molecular identifiers. cDNA synthesis was primed from both the TCR alpha and TCR beta constant segments. Library amplification used two PCR steps, and the second PCR step added sample barcodes and sequencing adapters. Sequencing of libraries was performed on Illumina HiSeq 2500 (2x100 bp) or NovaSeq (2x150 bp). Per the original workflow: Reads were demultiplexed and collapsed into UMI consensus sequences with MIGEC, and V(D)J alignment was performed with MiXCR. Vaccine-responding clonotypes were identified with edgeR using replicate PBMC samples, with FDR below 0.01 and a log2 fold change above 5 up to day 15 being required. Each bulk clonotype was labeled CD4 or CD8 based on which sequenced repertoire, CD4 or CD8, contained the clonotype at higher abundance. The raw public reads went through TCRdb reprocessing: fastp at Q25, MiXCR clone calling, in-frame beta chains kept. Duplicate CDR3 protein sequences are folded into a single record with the most common DNA and genes. The V and J calls shown here were made by TCRdb, not taken from the authors' results. This sample has hundreds of thousands of distinct CDR3 sequences in its table, and over 4% of those were observed once. Around 24% of the sample comes from the top ten.

In the paper's terms, the treatment or condition label means: live attenuated yellow fever vaccine strain. At each blood-draw timepoint, two biological replicates of bulk PBMCs were collected. A standard Ficoll-Paque protocol was used to isolate PBMCs from peripheral blood. RNA was extracted with TriZol from bulk PBMCs, CD4 and CD8 fractions, and dextramer-positive and dextramer-negative fractions. What the research found in general, with its limitations: A small fraction of clonotypes showed up in both the CD4 and CD8 compartments, probably as a result of convergent recombination. Computational filtering was required because FACS-sorted repertoires could contain abundant contaminating clonotypes from the bulk population. Most clones expanded after primary vaccination were re-detected after the booster (96% of CD4 and around nine tenths of CD8), suggesting broad memory maintenance. Only a couple of donors were included in the study, so the extent to which the findings can be generalized is limited. The secondary T-cell response was found to be weaker but faster than the primary response, with a peak reached on day 5 rather than on day 15.

This chain is built from TRBV5-1 and TRBJ1-1, and TRBD1 matches 9 of the central bases. The sample consisted of PBMCs, taken 5 days after the yellow fever booster vaccination. This sequence originates from a young man who received the YFV17D yellow fever vaccine. In nucleotide form, the sequence is TGCGCCAGCAGCTTGACGGGACAGGGATATGGCACTGAAGCTTTCTTT. This sequence encodes CASSLTGQGYGTEAFF.